This T cell receptor beta chain appears in the sequencing data of a study of shared clonotypes between healthy human individuals. Looking at the study overall: There were three CD4 naive, three CD4 memory, two CD8 naive and one CD8 memory plates per donor. Study-wide results and limits: All-four-donor shared clonotypes had higher generation probabilities than non-shared clonotypes did.

Only in-frame clones appear in the TCRdb table, and some are missing; sequencing was by immunoSEQ multiplex PCR. The repertoire holds over a million clones, with about 76% as singletons. Of note for this clone: As yet, its antigen is unknown.

V was pared by 5 bases and J by 1 base, with 37 bases between. The CDR3 is 23 residues long. The V gene's germline CDR1 is SGHRS and CDR2 YFSETQ. The donor population consisted of healthy HIV-negative adults with no recent acute infections or vaccinations. The sequenced material came from memory CD4+ T cells sorted from blood. Subset: CD45RA-negative fraction. The clonotype comes from a man younger than 35 in good health. This chain connects TRBV5-1 to TRBJ2-4; D possibly corresponds to TRBD1 (5 bases). The CDR3 is CASRSRSVRGVTSSPLAKNIQYF. The CDR3 region has the DNA TGCGCCAGCAGGAGTAGGTCGGTTAGGGGCGTAACCTCCTCGCCCCTTGCCAAAAACATTCAGTACTTC.